Following are 5 T cell receptor beta chains from one sample sequenced in a study of blood T cell repertoires in COVID-19. Generated by immunoSEQ multiplex PCR, the TCRdb table keeps only in-frame clones and is missing some. The sample holds about 260,000 clones; about 87% are singletons and the top ten take 3%. The specimen sequenced was PBMCs or T cells enriched from blood (not recorded which). These receptors were taken from a woman aged 50 to 65 who had recovered from COVID-19.

The chain is built from TRBV30 and TRBJ1-6; D is possibly TRBD1 (5 bases). This CDR3 contains 17 residues. V was trimmed by 3 bases and J by 0 bases, leaving 15 bases between them. Germline loops: CDR1 GTSNPN, CDR2 SVGIG (reference sequence). The CDR3 protein is CAWRGTDGHSYNSPLHF. The DNA for the CDR3 is TGTGCCTGGAGGGGGACTGATGGTCACTCCTATAATTCACCCCTCCACTTT.

V is TRBV28 and J is TRBJ2-1; TRBD2 agrees at 9 bases. V dropped 2 bases and J dropped 3; count of bases not matched to a gene: 5. This CDR3 spans 16 amino acids. Per the germline V gene, CDR1 is MDHEN and CDR2 is SYDVKM. The CDR3 sequence: CASSLAGGTYYNEQFF. The CDR3 coding sequence is TGTGCCAGCAGTTTAGCGGGAGGGACATACTACAATGAGCAGTTCTTC.

The chain combines TRBV5-4 with TRBJ1-4, with TRBD1 matching 7 bases. With V trimmed by 4 bases and J by 1 base, 7 bases remained unmatched. Germline values: CDR1 SGHNT, CDR2 YYREEE (reference sequence). This CDR3 region has 16 residues. CDR3 amino acids: CASSRGTAQTNEKLFF. The CDR3 DNA sequence: TGTGCCAGCAGCAGAGGGACAGCTCAAACTAATGAAAAACTGTTTTTT.

This chain uses TRBV9 with TRBJ2-3; 13 bases map to TRBD2. CDR3 size: 17 residues. V shed 2 bases and J 4 bases; nucleotides not matched to a gene: 7. Germline V lookup: CDR1 SGDLS, CDR2 YYNGEE. As DNA, the CDR3 is TGTGCCAGCAGCGTTGGAGGACTAGCGGGAGTGGCAGATACGCAGTATTTT. Its protein product is CASSVGGLAGVADTQYF.

This clone came up once. V is TRBV4-2 and J is TRBJ2-7; 7 positions agree with TRBD1. CDR3 length: 16 amino acids. Trimming at V came to 0 bases and at J to 7 bases, leaving 12 bases not matched to a gene. From germline, CDR1 is LGHNA and CDR2 YNFKEQ. CDR3 region: CASSQDAVQGLGEQYF. DNA for the CDR3: TGTGCCAGCAGCCAAGATGCGGTACAGGGGTTGGGAGAGCAGTACTTC.